The present entry profiles one T cell receptor beta chain with its context. The table came from immunoSEQ multiplex PCR; TCRdb's copy has only in-frame clones and leaves some out. The profile shows 55,000 to 70,000 clones, about 85% of them singletons. These data come from a study of OX40 agonist ivuxolimab in advanced cancers. Study overall: Ivuxolimab, an antibody acting as an agonist of OX40 (CD134), was used to treat patients.

Trimming left V 0 bases short and J 9 bases short, with 12 bases between. In germline, CDR1 is SGHAT, CDR2 FQNNGV. The CDR3 extends over 14 amino acids. This chain uses TRBV11-2 with TRBJ2-1, with unresolved D. This material consisted of CD4+ or CD8+ T cells sorted from blood, taken in a trial of the OX40 agonist ivuxolimab. This sequence originates from an adult with an advanced solid tumor such as melanoma, head and neck, liver or kidney cancer. Here the CDR3 reads CASSLDLTRLEQFF. The DNA of the CDR3 is TGTGCCAGCAGCTTAGACCTGACCCGACTTGAGCAGTTCTTC.